These 19 T cell receptor beta chains came from one sample sequenced in a study of shared clonotypes between healthy human individuals. CD45RO-negative CD8 cells positively selected for CCR7 made up the naive population, which excluded terminally differentiated effector memory CD45RA+ cells. Sequencing used immunoSEQ multiplex PCR; TCRdb keeps in-frame clones, though not all of them. There are approximately 810,000 clones in the sample; approximately 92% occur only once, and around 24% lies in the top ten. Sequencing was done on a sample of naive CD8+ T cells sorted from blood. These receptors all come from a man aged 30-40 years in good health.

The chain recombines TRBV7-8 with TRBJ2-3; D not certain. Germline V gives CDR1 SGHVS, CDR2 FQNEAQ. CDR3 length: 15 amino acids. The V and J ends lost 2 bases and 2 bases respectively, with 11 bases between them. In nucleotides, the CDR3 is TGTGCCAGCAGCTTACCCCCGGATTACACAGATACGCAGTATTTT. Protein product: CASSLPPDYTDTQYF.

The V and J genes are TRBV6-5 and TRBJ1-2; TRBD1 matches at 9 bases. This CDR3 has 13 residues. V shed 5 bases and J 8 bases; nucleotides not matched to a gene: 6. Germline V lookup: CDR1 MNHEY, CDR2 SVGAGI. The CDR3 DNA is TGTGCCAGCAGTGTACAGGGGGCGGTAGGCTACACCTTC. Translated: CASSVQGAVGYTF.

This clone showed up just once. The J gene is TRBJ2-5, the V gene TRBV19, with 7 bases that match TRBD1. V was pared by 3 bases and J by 2 bases, with 0 bases of the junction left unmatched. The CDR3 is made up of 13 amino acids. CDR1 is LNHDA, CDR2 SQIVND, per germline (reference sequence). The CDR3 DNA follows: TGTGCCAGTAGTATGGGACAGCAAGAGACCCAGTACTTC. It codes for CASSMGQQETQYF.

This chain links TRBV11-3 with TRBJ2-2, with no clear D. The CDR3 runs to 11 residues. In germline, CDR1 is SGHNT, CDR2 YENEEA. With 9 bases removed from V and 6 bases from J, the gap between germline ends came to 8 bases. CDR3 coding DNA: TGTGCCAGTTCAGGCCCCGGGGAGCTGTTTTTT. Translation: CASSGPGELFF.

V gene TRBV27 combines with J gene TRBJ1-5, with D maybe TRBD1 (6 bases). The CDR3 has 15 residues. Germline V lookup: CDR1 MNHEY, CDR2 SMNVEV (reference sequence). Deletions cut 3 bases from V and 3 bases from J, with 12 bases between. CDR3 protein: CASSFYRDFNQPQHF. CDR3 nucleotides: TGTGCCAGCAGTTTTTACAGGGACTTCAATCAGCCCCAGCATTTT.

The table lists this clone with a few counts. V usage is TRBV27 and J usage is TRBJ2-2; unclear D gene. V was clipped by 2 bases and J by 1 base, with 8 bases between them. Germline lookup yields CDR1 MNHEY and CDR2 SMNVEV (reference sequence). CDR3 size: 15 residues. CDR3 bases: TGTGCCAGCAGTTTAAGTCCGATGAACACCGGGGAGCTGTTTTTT. This codes for CASSLSPMNTGELFF.

The chain carries TRBV29-1 and TRBJ2-7; D unresolved. The CDR3 is 13 residues long. V was clipped by 2 bases and J by 7 bases, with 15 bases between them. CDR1 is SQVTM, CDR2 ANQGSEA, per germline. The chain's CDR3 is CSVEIGLGGEQYF. The CDR3, as DNA: TGCAGCGTTGAAATCGGCCTGGGCGGAGAGCAGTACTTC.

V and J are TRBV10-2 and TRBJ1-3, with 9 bases that match TRBD1. Germline lookup yields CDR1 WSHSY and CDR2 SAAADI. The CDR3 has 15 amino acids. Trimming removed 4 bases from V and 0 bases from J; junction bases left unmatched: 1. In nucleotides, the CDR3 is TGCGCCAGCAGTGGGACAGGGGCCTCTGGAAACACCATATATTTT. Residues: CASSGTGASGNTIYF.

The chain is built from TRBV11-2 and TRBJ2-1, with D uncertain. Germline V gene sequence: CDR1 SGHAT, CDR2 FQNNGV. V lost 5 bases and J lost 9, with 14 bases in between. This CDR3 region has 13 residues. CDR3 in DNA: TGTGCCAGCAGCCCCGGGCCTTACGGTGAGCAGTTCTTC. This sequence encodes CASSPGPYGEQFF.

The chain couples TRBV25-1 to TRBJ2-7, with 12 bases lining up with TRBD2. Germline V gives CDR1 MGHDK, CDR2 SYGVNS. This CDR3 has 16 amino acids. V gave up 9 bases and J gave up 1 base; unmatched junction bases: 10. The CDR3 coding sequence is TGTGCCAGTAGGGTGACTAGCGGGAGTGGGTCCTACGAGCAGTACTTC. Amino acids: CASRVTSGSGSYEQYF.

This clone has only a few counts. This CDR3 is CASSFIPSGINNEQFF. The CDR3 DNA sequence: TGTGCCAGCAGCTTTATCCCTAGCGGGATAAACAATGAGCAGTTCTTC. This chain uses TRBV7-3 with TRBJ2-1; TRBD2 agrees at 9 bases. J gave up 5 bases and V 3 bases, and 8 bases lay outside the gene matches. This CDR3 is 16 amino acids long. Germline CDR1 is SGHTA and CDR2 is FQGTGA.

The genes are TRBV28 and TRBJ1-2; 10 bases align to TRBD1. Germline values: CDR1 MDHEN, CDR2 SYDVKM. The CDR3 length is 13 residues. V lost 6 bases and J lost 8; bases outside the gene matches: 6. CDR3 sequence: CASRPGQGFGYTF. For the CDR3, the DNA is TGTGCCAGCAGACCGGGACAGGGGTTCGGCTACACCTTC.

This chain joins TRBV9 and TRBJ2-1, with D maybe TRBD2 (6 bases). The CDR3 extends over 15 amino acids. The V gene's germline CDR1 is SGDLS and CDR2 YYNGEE. V lost 0 bases, J lost 5 bases, and 12 bases lay in between. The CDR3 DNA follows: TGTGCCAGCAGCGTAGACGGGGGTGGCCACAATGAGCAGTTCTTC. This sequence encodes CASSVDGGGHNEQFF.

This rearrangement joins TRBV29-1 to TRBJ2-1; tentative D call: TRBD2 (6 bases). The CDR3 is 13 residues long. Germline CDR1 and CDR2: SQVTM and ANQGSEA. V lost 5 bases and J lost 4, with 12 bases in between. Here the CDR3 reads CSVWGSGYNEQFF. The CDR3 DNA reads as TGCAGCGTTTGGGGTAGCGGATACAATGAGCAGTTCTTC.

The V call is TRBV10-1, the J call TRBJ2-1; D may be TRBD2 (6 bases). Germline values: CDR1 WNHNN, CDR2 SYGVQD (reference sequence). This CDR3 region has 16 residues. Trimming left V 0 bases short and J 0 bases short, with 9 bases between. CDR3 in DNA: TGCGCCAGCAGTGAGTCGACCGGGAGCTCCTACAATGAGCAGTTCTTC. Residues: CASSESTGSSYNEQFF.

On this clone itself: Other DNA sequences in this specimen translate into the identical CDR3. This chain joins TRBV10-3 and TRBJ1-3, with 7 bases fitting TRBD1. The V gene's germline CDR1 is ENHRY and CDR2 SYGVKD. The CDR3 spans 16 residues. The junction had 10 bases not matched to a gene; V was cut back by 4 bases and J by 4 bases. CDR3 DNA: TGTGCCATCAGTGTGGCCAGGGGGAGATCGGGAAACACCATATATTTT. Protein sequence: CAISVARGRSGNTIYF.

The rearrangement links TRBV28 to TRBJ2-1; D ambiguous. This CDR3 comprises 11 residues. Trimming removed 2 bases from V and 8 bases from J, with 4 bases in between. Germline-derived CDR1 and CDR2 are MDHEN and SYDVKM. The CDR3, as DNA: TGTGCCAGCAGTTTAGATGATGAGCAGTTCTTC. Translating gives CASSLDDEQFF.

The rearrangement links TRBV25-1 to TRBJ1-1, with D possibly being TRBD1 (5 bases). The CDR3 totals 14 residues. Trimming shortened V by 6 bases and J by 7 bases, and 18 bases separated the two germline ends. Germline CDR1 and CDR2: MGHDK and SYGVNS. CDR3 bases: TGTGCCAGCAGCGATGAATGGGGGGAAAATGAAGCTTTCTTT. As protein: CASSDEWGENEAFF.

The chain combines TRBV10-3 with TRBJ1-3, with D uncertain. Per the germline V gene, CDR1 is ENHRY and CDR2 is SYGVKD. The CDR3 runs 11 residues. With 8 bases removed from V and 5 bases from J, the gap between germline ends came to 7 bases. The chain's CDR3 is CAILIRNTIYF. CDR3 nucleotide sequence: TGTGCCATCCTCATCCGAAACACCATATATTTT.